This TCR beta chain came from a study of beta chain features in type 1 diabetes. Trimming removed 4 bases from V and 1 base from J; junction bases left unmatched: 4. The CDR3 sequence is 15 residues long. Germline CDR1 and CDR2: SGHRS and YFSETQ. The study reverse transcribed the entire isolated RNA, so it sequenced expressed TCRB transcripts. Produced via immunoSEQ multiplex PCR; TCRdb's table is partial and in-frame only. The sample contains 680,000 or so clones, roughly a sixth of which appear only once. This clone was picked up a small number of times. This TCR was sampled from a man aged 18 to 29 in good health. The sample comprised naive CD4+ T cells from blood. The chain carries TRBV5-1 and TRBJ2-2; 7 bases are shared with TRBD1. CDR3 nucleotide sequence: TGCGCCAGCAGCGTGGGACAGTTGAACACCGGGGAGCTGTTTTTT. This translates into CASSVGQLNTGELFF.